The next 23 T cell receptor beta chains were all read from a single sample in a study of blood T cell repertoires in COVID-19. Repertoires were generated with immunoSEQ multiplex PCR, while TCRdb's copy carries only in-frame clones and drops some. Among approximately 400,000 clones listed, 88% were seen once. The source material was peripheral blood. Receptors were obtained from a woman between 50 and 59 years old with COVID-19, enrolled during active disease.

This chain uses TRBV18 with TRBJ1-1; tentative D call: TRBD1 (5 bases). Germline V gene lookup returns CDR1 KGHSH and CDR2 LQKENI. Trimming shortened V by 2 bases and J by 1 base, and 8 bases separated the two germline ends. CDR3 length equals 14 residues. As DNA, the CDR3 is TGTGCCAGCTCACCATTAGGGGCGAACACTGAAGCTTTCTTT. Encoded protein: CASSPLGANTEAFF.

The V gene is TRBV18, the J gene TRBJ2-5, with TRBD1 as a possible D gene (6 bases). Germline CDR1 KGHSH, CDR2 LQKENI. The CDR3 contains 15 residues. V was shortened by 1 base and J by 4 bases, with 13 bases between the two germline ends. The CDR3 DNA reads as TGTGCCAGCTCACCACTGGCAGGGGATGGAGAGACCCAGTACTTC. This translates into CASSPLAGDGETQYF.

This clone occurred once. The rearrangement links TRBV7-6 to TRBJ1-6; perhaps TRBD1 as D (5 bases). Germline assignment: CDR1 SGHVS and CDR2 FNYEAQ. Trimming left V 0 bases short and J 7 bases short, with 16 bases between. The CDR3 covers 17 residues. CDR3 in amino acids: CASSLAMGQGPNSPLHF. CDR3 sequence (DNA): TGTGCCAGCAGCTTAGCGATGGGTCAGGGCCCGAATTCACCCCTCCACTTT. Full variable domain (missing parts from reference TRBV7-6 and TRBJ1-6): GAGVSQSPRYKVTKRGQDVALRCDPISGHVSLYWYRQALGQGPEFLTYFNYEAQQDKSGLPNDRFSAERPEGSISTLTIQRTEQRDSAMYRCASSLAMGQGPNSPLHFGNGTRLTVT.

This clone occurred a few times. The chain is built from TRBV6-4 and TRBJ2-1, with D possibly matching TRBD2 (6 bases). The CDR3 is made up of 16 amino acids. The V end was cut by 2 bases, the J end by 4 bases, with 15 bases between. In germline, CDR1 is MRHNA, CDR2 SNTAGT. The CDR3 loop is CASSDLYRGAYNEQFF. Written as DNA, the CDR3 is TGTGCCAGCAGTGACCTTTATCGCGGGGCTTACAATGAGCAGTTCTTC.

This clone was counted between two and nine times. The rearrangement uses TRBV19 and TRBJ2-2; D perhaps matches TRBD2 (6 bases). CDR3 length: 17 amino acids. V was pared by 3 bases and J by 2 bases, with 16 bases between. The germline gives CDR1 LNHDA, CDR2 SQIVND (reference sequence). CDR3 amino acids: CASSIFGAEGNTGELFF. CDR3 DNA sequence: TGTGCCAGTAGTATCTTTGGGGCGGAGGGAAACACCGGGGAGCTGTTTTTT.

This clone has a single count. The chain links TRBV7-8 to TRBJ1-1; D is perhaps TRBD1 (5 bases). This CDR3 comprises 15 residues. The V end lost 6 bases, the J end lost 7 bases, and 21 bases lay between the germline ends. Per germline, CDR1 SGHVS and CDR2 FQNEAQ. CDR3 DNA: TGTGCCAGCAGTCAAGAATTGACAGAGAGCCTTGAAGCTTTCTTT. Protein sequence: CASSQELTESLEAFF.

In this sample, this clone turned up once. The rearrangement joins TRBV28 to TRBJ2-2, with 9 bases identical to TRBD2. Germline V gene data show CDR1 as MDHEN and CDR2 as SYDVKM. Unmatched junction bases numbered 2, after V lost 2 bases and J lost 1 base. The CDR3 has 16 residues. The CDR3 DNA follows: TGTGCCAGCAGTTTAGGTAGCGGGGGGAACACCGGGGAGCTGTTTTTT. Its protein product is CASSLGSGGNTGELFF. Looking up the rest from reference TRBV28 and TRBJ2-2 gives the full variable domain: DVKVTQSSRYLVKRTGEKVFLECVQDMDHENMFWYRQDPGLGLRLIYFSYDVKMKEKGDIPEGYSVSREKKERFSLILESASTNQTSMYLCASSLGSGGNTGELFFGEGSRLTVL.

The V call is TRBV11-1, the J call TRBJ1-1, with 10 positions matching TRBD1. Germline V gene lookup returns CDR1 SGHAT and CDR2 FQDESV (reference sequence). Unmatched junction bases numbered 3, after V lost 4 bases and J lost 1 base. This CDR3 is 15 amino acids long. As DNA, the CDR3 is TGTGCCAGCAGCTCCCGGGACAGGGGGAACACTGAAGCTTTCTTT. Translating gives CASSSRDRGNTEAFF.

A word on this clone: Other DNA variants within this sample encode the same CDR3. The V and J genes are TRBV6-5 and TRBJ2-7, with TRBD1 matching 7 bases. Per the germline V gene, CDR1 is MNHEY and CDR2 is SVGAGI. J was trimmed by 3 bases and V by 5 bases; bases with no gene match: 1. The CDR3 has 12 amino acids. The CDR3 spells CASSNRGYEQYF. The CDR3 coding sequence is TGTGCCAGCAGTAACAGGGGCTACGAGCAGTACTTC.

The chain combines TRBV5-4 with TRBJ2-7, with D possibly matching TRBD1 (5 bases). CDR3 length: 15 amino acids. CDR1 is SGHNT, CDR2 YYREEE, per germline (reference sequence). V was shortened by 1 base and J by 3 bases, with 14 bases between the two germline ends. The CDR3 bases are TGTGCCAGCAGCTTGAATTGGGGCCCCTTCTACGAGCAGTACTTC. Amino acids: CASSLNWGPFYEQYF. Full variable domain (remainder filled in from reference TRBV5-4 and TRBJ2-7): ETGVTQSPTHLIKTRGQQVTLRCSSQSGHNTVSWYQQALGQGPQFIFQYYREEENGRGNFPPRFSGLQFPNYSSELNVNALELDDSALYLCASSLNWGPFYEQYFGPGTRLTVT.

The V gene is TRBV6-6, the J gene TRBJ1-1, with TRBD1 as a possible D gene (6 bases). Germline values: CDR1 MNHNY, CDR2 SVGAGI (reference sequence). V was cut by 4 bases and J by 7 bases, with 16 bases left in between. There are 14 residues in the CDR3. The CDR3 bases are TGTGCCAGCAGTTGGAAACAGGGATGGGGTGAAGCTTTCTTT. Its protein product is CASSWKQGWGEAFF.

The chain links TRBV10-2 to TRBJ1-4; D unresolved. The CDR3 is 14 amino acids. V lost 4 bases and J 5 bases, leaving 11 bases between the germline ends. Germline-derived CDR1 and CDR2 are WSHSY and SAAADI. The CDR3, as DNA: TGCGCCAGCAGTGGGACTGATTTCAATGAAAAACTGTTTTTT. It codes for CASSGTDFNEKLFF.

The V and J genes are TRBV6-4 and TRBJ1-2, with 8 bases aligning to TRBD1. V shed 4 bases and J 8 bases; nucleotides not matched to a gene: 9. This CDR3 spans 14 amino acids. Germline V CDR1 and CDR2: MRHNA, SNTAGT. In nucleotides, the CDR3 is TGTGCCAGCAGTGCCCGGACAGGGTTTGGAGGCTACACCTTC. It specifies CASSARTGFGGYTF.

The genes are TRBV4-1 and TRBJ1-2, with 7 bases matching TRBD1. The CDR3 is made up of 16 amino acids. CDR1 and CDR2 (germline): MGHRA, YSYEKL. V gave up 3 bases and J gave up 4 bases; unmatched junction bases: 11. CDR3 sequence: CASSQPRQGPFYGYTF. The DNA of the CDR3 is TGCGCCAGCAGCCAGCCCCGACAGGGACCCTTCTATGGCTACACCTTC.

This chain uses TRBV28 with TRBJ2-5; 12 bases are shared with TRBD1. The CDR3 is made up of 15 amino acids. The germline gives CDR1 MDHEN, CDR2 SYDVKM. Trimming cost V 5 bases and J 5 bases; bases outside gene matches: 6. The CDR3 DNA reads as TGTGCCAGCAGTGAAGGGGGACAGGGGGCCGAGACCCAGTACTTC. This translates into CASSEGGQGAETQYF.

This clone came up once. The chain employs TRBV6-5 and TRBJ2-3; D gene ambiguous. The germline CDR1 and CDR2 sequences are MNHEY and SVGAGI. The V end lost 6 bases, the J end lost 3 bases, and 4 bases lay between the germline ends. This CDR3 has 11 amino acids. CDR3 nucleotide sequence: TGTGCCAGCAGGGAGACAGATACGCAGTATTTT. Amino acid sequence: CASRETDTQYF.

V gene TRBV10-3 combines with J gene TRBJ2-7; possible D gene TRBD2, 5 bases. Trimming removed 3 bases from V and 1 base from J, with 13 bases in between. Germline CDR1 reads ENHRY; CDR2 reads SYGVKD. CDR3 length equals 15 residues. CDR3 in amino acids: CAISDTADTSYEQYF. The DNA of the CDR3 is TGTGCCATCAGTGATACAGCGGATACGTCCTACGAGCAGTACTTC.

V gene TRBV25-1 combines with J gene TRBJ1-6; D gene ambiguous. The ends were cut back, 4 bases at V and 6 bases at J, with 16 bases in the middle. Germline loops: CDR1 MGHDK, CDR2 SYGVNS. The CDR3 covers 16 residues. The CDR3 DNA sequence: TGTGCCAGCAGTGCCCCCGGGGTGGGGAGTAATTCACCCCTCCACTTT. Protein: CASSAPGVGSNSPLHF.

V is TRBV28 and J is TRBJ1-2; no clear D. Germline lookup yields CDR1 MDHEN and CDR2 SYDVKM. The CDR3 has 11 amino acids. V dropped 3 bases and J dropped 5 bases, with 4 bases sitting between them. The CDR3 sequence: CASSFQYGYTF. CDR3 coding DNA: TGTGCCAGCAGTTTCCAGTATGGCTACACCTTC.

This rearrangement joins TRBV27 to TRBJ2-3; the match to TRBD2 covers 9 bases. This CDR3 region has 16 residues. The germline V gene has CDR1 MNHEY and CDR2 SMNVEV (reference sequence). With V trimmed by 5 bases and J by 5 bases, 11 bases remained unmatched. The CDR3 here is CASSTEASGALDTQYF. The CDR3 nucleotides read TGTGCCAGCAGTACCGAGGCTAGCGGGGCTCTAGATACGCAGTATTTT.

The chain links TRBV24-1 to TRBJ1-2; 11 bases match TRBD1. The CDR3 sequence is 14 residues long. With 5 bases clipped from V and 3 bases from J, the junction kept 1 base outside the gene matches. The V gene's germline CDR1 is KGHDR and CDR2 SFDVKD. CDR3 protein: CATSGTGGHYGYTF. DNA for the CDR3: TGTGCCACCAGTGGGACAGGGGGCCACTATGGCTACACCTTC.

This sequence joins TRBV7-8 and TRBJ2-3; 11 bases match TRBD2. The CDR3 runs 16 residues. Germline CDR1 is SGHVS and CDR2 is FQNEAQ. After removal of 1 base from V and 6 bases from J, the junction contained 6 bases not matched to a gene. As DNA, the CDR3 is TGTGCCAGCAGCTTAGGACTAGCGGGGACCTGGGATACGCAGTATTTT. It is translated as CASSLGLAGTWDTQYF.

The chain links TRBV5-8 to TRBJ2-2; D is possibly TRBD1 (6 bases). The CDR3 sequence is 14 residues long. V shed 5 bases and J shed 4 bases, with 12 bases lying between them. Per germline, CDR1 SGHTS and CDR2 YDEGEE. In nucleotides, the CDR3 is TGTGCCAGCAGGCACAGGGACCCCACCGGGGAGCTGTTTTTT. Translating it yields CASRHRDPTGELFF. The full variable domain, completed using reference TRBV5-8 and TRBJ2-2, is EAGVTQSPTHLIKTRGQQATLRCSPISGHTSVYWYQQALGLGLQFLLWYDEGEERNRGNFPPRFSGRQFPNYSSELNVNALELEDSALYLCASRHRDPTGELFFGEGSRLTVL.